The 13 T cell receptor beta chains below were found in one sample sequenced in a study of CD8 T cells in ankylosing spondylitis. Each CDR3 protein is one row after TCRdb ran MiXCR on the 5' RACE reads. The sample includes some 130,000 distinct CDR3 sequences, 7% to 10% of them seen just once. Sequencing input: synovial fluid, either unsorted or a sorted T cell fraction (not recorded which). These receptors all come from a male donor with ankylosing spondylitis.

A few counts support this clonotype. The chain recombines TRBV7-2 with TRBJ2-1, with unresolved D. Trimming pared 2 bases from V and 6 bases from J, leaving 5 bases between. Germline CDR1 and CDR2: SGHTA and FQGNSA. The CDR3 loop spans 12 amino acids. The CDR3 DNA sequence: TGTGCCAGCAGCTTACTTTTCAATGAGCAGTTCTTC. Protein product: CASSLLFNEQFF.

This clonotype was picked up many times. CDR3: CSAPWGTSRGEAFF. CDR3 DNA: TGCAGTGCTCCTTGGGGCACCTCCAGGGGTGAAGCTTTCTTT. This chain links TRBV20-1 with TRBJ1-1; D may be TRBD1 (6 bases). Germline loops: CDR1 DFQATT, CDR2 SNEGSKA (reference sequence). V lost 5 bases and J 7 bases, leaving 20 bases between the germline ends. There are 14 residues in the CDR3.

This clonotype showed up many times. The CDR3 spells CASSRTGTNTYEQYF. The CDR3 DNA reads as TGTGCCAGCAGCAGGACAGGGACCAATACCTACGAGCAGTACTTC. J is TRBJ2-7 and V is TRBV9, with TRBD1 matching over 8 bases. The J segment lost 2 bases and the V segment lost 4 bases, leaving 8 bases of the junction unmatched. Germline assignment: CDR1 SGDLS and CDR2 YYNGEE. CDR3 length: 15 amino acids.

The V gene is TRBV12-3 or TRBV12-4, the J gene TRBJ1-2; 8 bases fit TRBD1. Germline trimming cut 5 bases from V and 2 bases from J; bases unmatched to any gene: 4. CDR3 length: 14 residues. In nucleotides, the CDR3 is TGTGCCAGCAGTCGCAGGGGGCTGAACTATGGCTACACCTTC. Its protein product is CASSRRGLNYGYTF.

The chain combines TRBV10-3 with TRBJ1-6; 7 bases match TRBD1. Germline CDR1 ENHRY, CDR2 SYGVKD. This CDR3 region has 15 residues. V lost 4 bases, J lost 7 bases, and 7 bases stayed unmatched. CDR3 sequence (DNA): TGTGCCATCAGTGTAGGGGGCACTGGGAATTCACCCCTCCACTTT. It codes for CAISVGGTGNSPLHF.

In its sample, this clonotype was seen many times. The rearrangement links TRBV5-5 to TRBJ1-1; D is perhaps TRBD1 (6 bases). Germline V CDR1 and CDR2: SGHKS, YYEKEE (reference sequence). The CDR3 totals 16 residues. The ends were cut back, 4 bases at V and 3 bases at J, with 19 bases in the middle. CDR3 protein: CASSPLTGRGDTEAFF. For the CDR3, the DNA is TGTGCCAGCAGCCCCCTTACAGGGAGGGGGGACACTGAAGCTTTCTTT.

This clonotype was recorded many times. This chain's CDR3 is CASSPGLAGDNNEQFF. The CDR3 DNA reads TGTGCCAGCAGCCCGGGACTAGCGGGGGACAACAATGAGCAGTTCTTC. The chain couples TRBV9 to TRBJ2-1, with 14 bases fitting TRBD2. Trimming took 4 bases from V and 5 from J; bases not matched to a gene: 5. CDR3 length equals 16 residues. Germline CDR1 and CDR2: SGDLS and YYNGEE.

This clonotype was counted many times. The chain has TRBV9 and TRBJ2-3; 12 bases agree with TRBD2. The CDR3 has 16 residues. V lost 1 base, J lost 5 bases, and 5 bases stayed unmatched. Looked up from germline, CDR1 is SGDLS and CDR2 is YYNGEE. This chain's CDR3 is CASSVSLAGGIDTQYF. The CDR3 bases are TGTGCCAGCAGCGTATCACTAGCGGGGGGTATAGATACGCAGTATTTT.

The genes are TRBV7-2 and TRBJ2-1; possibly TRBD1 for D (6 bases). V lost 4 bases, J lost 6 bases, and 10 bases lay in between. This CDR3 region has 13 residues. Germline V CDR1 and CDR2: SGHTA, FQGNSA. The CDR3 here is CASSSRGGNEQFF. CDR3 nucleotides: TGTGCCAGCAGCTCCCGAGGGGGCAATGAGCAGTTCTTC.

This clonotype showed up many times. The gene calls are TRBV4-3 and TRBJ1-1; D not resolved. Looked up from germline, CDR1 is LGHNA and CDR2 is YSLEER. V was cut by 3 bases and J by 7 bases, with 15 bases left in between. The CDR3 spans 14 residues. CDR3 sequence: CASSHQSTASEAFF. The CDR3 coding sequence is TGCGCCAGCAGCCACCAATCGACGGCTAGTGAAGCTTTCTTT.

As regards this clonotype: A much larger clone differs from this one at a single base, so this may be a read error. The J gene is TRBJ2-6, the V gene TRBV2; D gene ambiguous. V shed 1 base and J shed 0 bases, with 4 bases lying between them. Per germline, CDR1 SNHLY and CDR2 FYNNEI. The CDR3 is 15 residues long. The CDR3 nucleotides are TGTGCCAGCAGTGAAGAGGACTCTGGGGCCAACGTCCTGACTTTC. Translating gives CASSEEDSGANVLTF.

This clonotype was seen at least ten times. The CDR3 spells CATSDLRPESPQYF. The CDR3 DNA sequence: TGTGCCACCAGTGATTTGCGGCCTGAATCTCCCCAGTACTTC. The chain links TRBV24-1 to TRBJ2-5; no definite D call. Germline V gene data show CDR1 as KGHDR and CDR2 as SFDVKD. V shed 0 bases and J shed 9 bases, with 13 bases lying between them. The CDR3 is 14 amino acids.

There are many counts of this clonotype. This chain joins TRBV7-9 and TRBJ1-1, with D perhaps matching TRBD1 (6 bases). V shed 2 bases and J shed 5 bases, with 15 bases lying between them. The V gene's germline CDR1 is SEHNR and CDR2 FQNEAQ (reference sequence). This CDR3 comprises 15 residues. The CDR3 DNA is TGTGCCAGCAGCTTAAAGGGACATAGTGGTACTGAAGCTTTCTTT. Protein product: CASSLKGHSGTEAFF.